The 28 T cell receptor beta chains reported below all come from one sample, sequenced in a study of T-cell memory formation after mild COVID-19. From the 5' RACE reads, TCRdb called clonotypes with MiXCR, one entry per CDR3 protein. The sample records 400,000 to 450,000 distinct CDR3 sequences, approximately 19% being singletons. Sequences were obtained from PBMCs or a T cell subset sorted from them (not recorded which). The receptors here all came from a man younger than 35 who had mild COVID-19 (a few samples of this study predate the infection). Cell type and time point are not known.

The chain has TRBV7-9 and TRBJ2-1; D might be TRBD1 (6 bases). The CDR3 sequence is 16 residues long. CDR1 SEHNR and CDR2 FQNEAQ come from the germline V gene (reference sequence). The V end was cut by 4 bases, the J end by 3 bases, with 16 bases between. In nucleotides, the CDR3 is TGTGCCAGCAGCTCCGAGACAGGCCATAACTACAATGAGCAGTTCTTC. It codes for CASSSETGHNYNEQFF.

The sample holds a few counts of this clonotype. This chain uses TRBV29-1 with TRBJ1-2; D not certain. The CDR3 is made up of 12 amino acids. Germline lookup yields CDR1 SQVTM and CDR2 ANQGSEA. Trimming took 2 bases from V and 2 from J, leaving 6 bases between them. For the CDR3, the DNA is TGCAGCGTTGAAACGGGAAACTATGGCTACACCTTC. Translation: CSVETGNYGYTF.

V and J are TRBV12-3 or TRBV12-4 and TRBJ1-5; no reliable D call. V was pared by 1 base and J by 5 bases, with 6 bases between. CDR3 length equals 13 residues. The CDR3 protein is CASSLEVHQPQHF. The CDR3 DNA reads TGTGCCAGCAGTTTAGAGGTGCATCAGCCCCAGCATTTT.

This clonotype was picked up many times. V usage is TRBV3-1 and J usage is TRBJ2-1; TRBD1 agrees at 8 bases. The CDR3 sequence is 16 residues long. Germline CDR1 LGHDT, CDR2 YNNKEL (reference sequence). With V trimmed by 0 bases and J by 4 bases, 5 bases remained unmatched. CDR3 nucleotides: TGTGCCAGCAGCCAAGATCGGACAGGGCGATACAATGAGCAGTTCTTC. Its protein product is CASSQDRTGRYNEQFF.

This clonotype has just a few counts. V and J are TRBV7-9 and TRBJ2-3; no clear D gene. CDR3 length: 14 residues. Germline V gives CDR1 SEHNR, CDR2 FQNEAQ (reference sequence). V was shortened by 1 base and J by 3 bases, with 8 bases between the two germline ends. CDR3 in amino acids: CASSLGLKTDTQYF. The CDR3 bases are TGTGCCAGCAGCTTAGGGCTCAAGACAGATACGCAGTATTTT.

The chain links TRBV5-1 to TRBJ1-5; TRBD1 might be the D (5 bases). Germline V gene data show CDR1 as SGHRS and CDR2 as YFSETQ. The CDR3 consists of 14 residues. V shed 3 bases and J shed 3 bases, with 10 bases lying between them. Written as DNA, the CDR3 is TGCGCCAGCAGCTGGGACGGACCCAATCAGCCCCAGCATTTT. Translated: CASSWDGPNQPQHF. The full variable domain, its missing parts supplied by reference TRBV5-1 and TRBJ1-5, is KAGVTQTPRYLIKTRGQQVTLSCSPISGHRSVSWYQQTPGQGLQFLFEYFSETQRNKGNFPGRFSGRQFSNSRSEMNVSTLELGDSALYLCASSWDGPNQPQHFGDGTRLSIL.

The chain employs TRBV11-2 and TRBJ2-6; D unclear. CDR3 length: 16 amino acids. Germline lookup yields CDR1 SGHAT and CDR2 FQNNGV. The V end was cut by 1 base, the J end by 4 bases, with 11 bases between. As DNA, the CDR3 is TGTGCCAGCAGCTTAGCCGAGGTGAGAGGGGCCAACGTCCTGACTTTC. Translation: CASSLAEVRGANVLTF.

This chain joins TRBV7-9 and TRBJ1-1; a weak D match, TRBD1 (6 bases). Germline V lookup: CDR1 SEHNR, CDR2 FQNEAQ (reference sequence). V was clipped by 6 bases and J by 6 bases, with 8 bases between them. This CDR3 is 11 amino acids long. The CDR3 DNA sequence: TGTGCCAGCAGGAGGGGGGCTGAAGCTTTCTTT. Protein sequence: CASRRGAEAFF.

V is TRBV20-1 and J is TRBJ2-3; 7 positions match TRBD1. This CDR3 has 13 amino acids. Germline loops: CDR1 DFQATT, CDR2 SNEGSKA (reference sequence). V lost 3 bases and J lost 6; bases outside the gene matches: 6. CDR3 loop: CSASRGPVDTQYF. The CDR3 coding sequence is TGCAGTGCTAGTAGGGGGCCGGTTGATACGCAGTATTTT.

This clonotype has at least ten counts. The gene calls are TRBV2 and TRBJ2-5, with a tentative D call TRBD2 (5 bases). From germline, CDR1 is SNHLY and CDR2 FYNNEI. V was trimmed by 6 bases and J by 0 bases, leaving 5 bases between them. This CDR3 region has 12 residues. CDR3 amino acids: CASRGDQETQYF. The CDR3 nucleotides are TGTGCCAGCAGGGGAGACCAAGAGACCCAGTACTTC.

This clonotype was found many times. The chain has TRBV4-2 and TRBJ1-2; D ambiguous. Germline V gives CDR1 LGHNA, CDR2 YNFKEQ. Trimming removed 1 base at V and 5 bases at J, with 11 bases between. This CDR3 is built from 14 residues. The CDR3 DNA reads TGTGCCAGCAGCCAAGGGCCGCTTGGGTATGGCTACACCTTC. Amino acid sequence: CASSQGPLGYGYTF.

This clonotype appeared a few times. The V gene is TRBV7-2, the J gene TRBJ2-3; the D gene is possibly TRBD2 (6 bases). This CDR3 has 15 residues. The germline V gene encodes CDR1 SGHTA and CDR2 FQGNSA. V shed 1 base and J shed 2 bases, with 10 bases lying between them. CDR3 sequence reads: CASSLVGRDTDTQYF. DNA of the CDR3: TGTGCCAGCAGCTTAGTTGGGCGGGACACAGATACGCAGTATTTT.

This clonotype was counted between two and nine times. CDR3 nucleotide sequence: TGTGCCAGCAGCATCGGACCCCTGTGGCCGTATTTT. This translates into CASSIGPLWPYF. The chain combines TRBV6-2 or TRBV6-3 with TRBJ2-3; D uncertain. With 6 bases removed from V and 14 bases from J, the gap between germline ends came to 18 bases. The CDR3 is 12 residues long. The germline V gene has CDR1 MNHEY and CDR2 SVGEGT.

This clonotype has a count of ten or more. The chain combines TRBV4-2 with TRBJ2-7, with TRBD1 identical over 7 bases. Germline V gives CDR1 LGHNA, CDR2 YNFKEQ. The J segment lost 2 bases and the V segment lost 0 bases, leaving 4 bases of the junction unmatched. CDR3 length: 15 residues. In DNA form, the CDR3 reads TGTGCCAGCAGCCAAGATAGAAGGGGGCCCTACGAGCAGTACTTC. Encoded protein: CASSQDRRGPYEQYF.

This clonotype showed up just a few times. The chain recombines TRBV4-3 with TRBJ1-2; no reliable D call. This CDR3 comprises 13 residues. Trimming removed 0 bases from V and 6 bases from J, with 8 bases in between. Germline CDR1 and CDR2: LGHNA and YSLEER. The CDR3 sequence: CASSQDTGDGYTF. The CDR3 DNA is TGCGCCAGCAGCCAAGATACCGGGGATGGCTACACCTTC.

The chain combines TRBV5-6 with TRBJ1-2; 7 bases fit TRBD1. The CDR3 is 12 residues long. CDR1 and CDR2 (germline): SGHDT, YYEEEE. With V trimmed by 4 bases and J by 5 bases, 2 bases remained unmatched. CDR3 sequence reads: CASSTGQYGYTF. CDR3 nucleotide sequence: TGTGCCAGCAGCACGGGACAGTATGGCTACACCTTC.

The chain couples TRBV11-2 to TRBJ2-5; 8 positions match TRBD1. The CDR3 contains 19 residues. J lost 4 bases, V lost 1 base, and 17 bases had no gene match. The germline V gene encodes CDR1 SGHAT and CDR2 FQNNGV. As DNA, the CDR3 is TGTGCCAGCAGCTTAGTCTGGCAGGGGGCGAGGCTGGGTAGAGAGACCCAGTACTTC. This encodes CASSLVWQGARLGRETQYF.

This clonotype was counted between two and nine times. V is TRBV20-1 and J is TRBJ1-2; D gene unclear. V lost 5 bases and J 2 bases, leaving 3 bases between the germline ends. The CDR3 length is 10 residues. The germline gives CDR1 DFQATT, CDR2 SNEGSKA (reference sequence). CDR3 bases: TGCAGTGCTCCGAACTATGGCTACACCTTC. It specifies CSAPNYGYTF.

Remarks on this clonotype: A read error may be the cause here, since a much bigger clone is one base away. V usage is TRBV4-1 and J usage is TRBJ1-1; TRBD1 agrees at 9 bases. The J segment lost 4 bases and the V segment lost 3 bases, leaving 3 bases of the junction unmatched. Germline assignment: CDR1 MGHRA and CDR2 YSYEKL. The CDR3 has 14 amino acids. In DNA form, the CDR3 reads TGCGCCAGCAGCCACGGACAGGGGATCACTGAAGCTTTCTTT. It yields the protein CASSHGQGITEAFF.

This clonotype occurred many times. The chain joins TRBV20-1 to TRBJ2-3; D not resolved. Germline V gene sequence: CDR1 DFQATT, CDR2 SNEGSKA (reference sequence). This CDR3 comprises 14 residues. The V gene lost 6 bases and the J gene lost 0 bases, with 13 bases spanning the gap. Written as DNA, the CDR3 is TGCAGTGCGTCCGGACGATCTAGCACAGATACGCAGTATTTT. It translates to CSASGRSSTDTQYF.

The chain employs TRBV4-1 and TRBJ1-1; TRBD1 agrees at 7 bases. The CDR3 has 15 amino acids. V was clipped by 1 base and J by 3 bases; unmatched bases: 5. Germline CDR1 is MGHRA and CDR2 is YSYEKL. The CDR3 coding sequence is TGCGCCAGCAGCCAAGTGGGCAGGGGGGACACTGAAGCTTTCTTT. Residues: CASSQVGRGDTEAFF.

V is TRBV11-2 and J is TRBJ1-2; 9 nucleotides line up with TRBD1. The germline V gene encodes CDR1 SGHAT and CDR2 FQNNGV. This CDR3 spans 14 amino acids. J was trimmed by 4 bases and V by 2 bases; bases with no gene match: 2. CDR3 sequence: CASSLLTGGYGYTF. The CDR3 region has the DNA TGTGCCAGCAGCTTATTGACAGGGGGCTATGGCTACACCTTC.

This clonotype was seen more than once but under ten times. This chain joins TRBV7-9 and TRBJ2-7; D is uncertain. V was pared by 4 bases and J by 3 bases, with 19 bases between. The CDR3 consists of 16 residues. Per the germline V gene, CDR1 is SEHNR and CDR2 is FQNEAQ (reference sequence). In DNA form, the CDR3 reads TGTGCCAGCAGCTCTGCTCGGGCCGGACCAAACTACGAGCAGTACTTC. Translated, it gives CASSSARAGPNYEQYF. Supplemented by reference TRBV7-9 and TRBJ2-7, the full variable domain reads DTGVSQNPRHKITKRGQNVTFRCDPISEHNRLYWYRQTLGQGPEFLTYFQNEAQLEKSRLLSDRFSAERPKGSFSTLEIQRTEQGDSAMYLCASSSARAGPNYEQYFGPGTRLTVT.

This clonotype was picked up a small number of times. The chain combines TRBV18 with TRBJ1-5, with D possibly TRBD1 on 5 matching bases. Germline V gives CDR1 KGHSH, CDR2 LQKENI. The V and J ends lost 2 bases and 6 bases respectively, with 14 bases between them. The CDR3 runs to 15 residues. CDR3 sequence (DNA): TGTGCCAGCTCACCAATCGAAAAGGGGAGTCAGCCCCAGCATTTT. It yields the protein CASSPIEKGSQPQHF.

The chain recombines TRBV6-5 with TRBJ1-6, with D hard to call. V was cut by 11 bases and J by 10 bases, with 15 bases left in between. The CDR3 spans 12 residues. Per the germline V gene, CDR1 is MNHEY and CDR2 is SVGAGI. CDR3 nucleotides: TGTGCCGAACATTTAGTAGGGTCACCCCTCCACTTT. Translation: CAEHLVGSPLHF.

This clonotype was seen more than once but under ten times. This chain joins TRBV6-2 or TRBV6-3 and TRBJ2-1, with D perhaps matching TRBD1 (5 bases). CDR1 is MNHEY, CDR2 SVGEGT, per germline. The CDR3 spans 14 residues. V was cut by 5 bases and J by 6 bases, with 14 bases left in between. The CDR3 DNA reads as TGTGCCAGCAGTCTGGGGCCCGCGGCCAATGAGCAGTTCTTC. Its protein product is CASSLGPAANEQFF.

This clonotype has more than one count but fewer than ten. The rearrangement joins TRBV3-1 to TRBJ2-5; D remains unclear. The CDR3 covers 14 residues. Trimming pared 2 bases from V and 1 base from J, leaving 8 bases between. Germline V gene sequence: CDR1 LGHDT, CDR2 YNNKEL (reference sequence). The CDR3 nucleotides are TGTGCCAGCAGCCAATCCGAGACCCAAGAGACCCAGTACTTC. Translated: CASSQSETQETQYF.

The CDR3 here is CASSKGALLLDEKLFF. CDR3 coding DNA: TGTGCCAGCAGCAAGGGGGCCCTATTATTAGATGAAAAACTGTTTTTT. The chain uses TRBV7-8 and TRBJ1-4, with 7 bases matching TRBD1. Trimming removed 5 bases from V and 6 bases from J; junction bases left unmatched: 12. Germline CDR1 is SGHVS and CDR2 is FQNEAQ. The CDR3 is made up of 16 amino acids.